This T cell receptor (beta chain) stems from a study of blood T cells in healthy people across ages. Trimming cost V 0 bases and J 6 bases, with 14 bases left between them. Germline V gene sequence: CDR1 DFQATT, CDR2 SNEGSKA (reference sequence). The CDR3 loop spans 15 amino acids. This clonotype was counted a few times. Next came a second PCR, run for roughly 7 to 12 cycles, which used a sample-barcoded 5' primer along with a J-beta primer mix. TCRdb reprocessed the 5' RACE reads via MiXCR and lists one record per CDR3 protein. The sample yields over 600,000 distinct CDR3 sequences, about half seen once.

This receptor was identified in an elderly man in good health. What was sequenced was blood. The chain uses TRBV20-1 and TRBJ2-2; the D is unclear. CDR3 DNA sequence: TGCAGTGCTAGAGATTTCAGGTCTGCCCCCGGGGAGCTGTTTTTT. It specifies CSARDFRSAPGELFF.